This paragraph covers one TCR beta chain sequence. This receptor's antigen is unknown. No base qualities exist here, and no much larger clone lies one base off it. These data belong to a study of control samples from healthy donors and cancer patients (dated by TCRdb to about 2020). Libraries were constructed by the immunoSEQ multiplex PCR assay. What TCRdb holds here is the immuneACCESS table cut down to in-frame rearrangements. Part of the clones is not present; checked against another copy, under half of the missing clones reflect an unresolved V gene, and the others are unexplained. For this sample there are 200,000 to 250,000 clones; about 94% appear just once. The ten largest clonotypes hold around 1.5% of the sample. Including cysteine and phenylalanine, the CDR3 has 13 amino acids. Here the CDR3 DNA is all that survives: 39 bases in frame from base 1. At the junction V is shortened by 5 bases and J by 2 bases, with 10 bases in between. Based on the germline V gene, the CDR1 and CDR2 sequences are SQVTM and ANQGSEA.

The receptor was isolated from a man aged 50 to 60 in good health. This chain is built from TRBV29-1 and TRBJ1-5, with the D gene not confidently named. Input material: blood. The DNA sequence follows: TGCAGCGTTTGGACGGAGGGCAATCAGCCCCAGCATTTT. This sequence encodes CSVWTEGNQPQHF.